This record covers a single TCR beta chain. What it binds is not known. The time point: newly diagnosed GD, antithyroid drugs for less than 3 months. After RNA was extracted from PBMCs, the TCR library was made from it. The data originate from a study of regulatory T cells in long-lasting Graves disease. Study-level results: Analyses excluded thyroid tissue, covering peripheral blood alone. Persistent disease was characterized by preferential usage of TRBV28, TRBJ1-2 and TRBJ2-5. Among the persistent patients, about 3,000 public clonotypes were shared, more than the 850 to 1,000 shared among new patients.

HTBI primers from iRepertoire and Arm-PCR of CDR3 regions yielded the TCR beta libraries. TCRdb fed the multiplex PCR reads into MiXCR, producing one record per CDR3 protein. This sample has 360,000 or so distinct CDR3 sequences; over 9.5% occur once, and the top ten carry approximately 20%. The CDR3 runs to 15 residues. Germline CDR1 SGHRS, CDR2 YFSETQ. Trimming removed 7 bases from V and 7 bases from J; junction bases left unmatched: 9. The sample was also linked to a second study, of T cells in Graves' hyperthyroidism and ophthalmopathy. From that study: Researchers found most expanded thyroid clonotypes above 0.001 in blood as well.

The receptor was derived from a woman younger than 35 with Graves disease. This sample comprised peripheral blood mononuclear cells (PBMCs), obtained at new diagnosis, from a patient treated with antithyroid drugs. The rearrangement joins TRBV5-1 to TRBJ1-4; 11 bases agree with TRBD1. The CDR3 region has the DNA TGCGCCAGCGCCTACCGGGGACAGGGGGGTGAAAAACTGTTTTTT. Amino acids: CASAYRGQGGEKLFF. Filled out from reference TRBV5-1 and TRBJ1-4, the complete variable domain reads KAGVTQTPRYLIKTRGQQVTLSCSPISGHRSVSWYQQTPGQGLQFLFEYFSETQRNKGNFPGRFSGRQFSNSRSEMNVSTLELGDSALYLCASAYRGQGGEKLFFGSGTQLSVL.